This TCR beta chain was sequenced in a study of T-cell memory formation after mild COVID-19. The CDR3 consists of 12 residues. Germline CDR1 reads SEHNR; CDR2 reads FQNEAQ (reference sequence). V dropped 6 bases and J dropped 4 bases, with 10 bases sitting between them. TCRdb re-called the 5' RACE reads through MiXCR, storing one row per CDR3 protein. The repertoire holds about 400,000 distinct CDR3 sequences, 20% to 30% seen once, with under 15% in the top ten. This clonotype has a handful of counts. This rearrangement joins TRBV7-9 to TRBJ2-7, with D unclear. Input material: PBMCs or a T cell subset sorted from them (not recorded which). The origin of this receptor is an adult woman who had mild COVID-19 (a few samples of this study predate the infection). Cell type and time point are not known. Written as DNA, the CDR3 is TGTGCCAGCAGTAGTCACCAGTACGAGCAGTACTTC. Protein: CASSSHQYEQYF.